This T cell receptor beta chain originates from a study of CD8+ T cells in alopecia areata listed by TCRdb under 2018. Some background on the complete study: To study T cell clonal expansion in alopecia areata, the researchers applied high-throughput TCRbeta sequencing to both the C3H/HeJ mouse model and human patients. In humans, TCRbeta sequencing was performed on scalp tissue and on sorted CD4+ and CD8+ peripheral blood T cells from healthy controls and from patients with patchy or totalis/universalis alopecia areata. Scalp clonality was compared among normal scalp (n=4), patchy alopecia areata scalp (n=8), and alopecia totalis/universalis scalp (n=8). RNA was extracted with the PAXgene miRNA kit for fixed scalp, the miRNeasy kit for PBMCs, and the RNeasy kit for mouse skin. TCRbeta CDR3 regions were amplified by immunoSEQ multiplex PCR with 35 Vbeta forward and 13 Jbeta reverse primers. The research as a whole found: Scalp TCR repertoire analysis is complicated because resident alphabeta T cells in normal human skin are also sequenced, whereas mouse skin is dominated by gammadelta T cells. Compared with normal scalp, lesional scalp, particularly in alopecia totalis/universalis, had higher clonality and more expanded CD8+ clones, which suggests antigenic drive. Compared with mice, TCR sequences shared between patients were less clear, possibly partly because of HLA diversity across the patient population.

Trimming costs V 6 bases and J 8 bases, and their ends lie 11 bases apart. From a lookup of the germline V gene, CDR1 and CDR2 are SNHLY and FYNNEI. The CDR3 numbers 12 residues from cysteine through phenylalanine. Of all the DNA, just the CDR3 is kept, 36 bases in frame from base 1. In its sample, this clone was seen many times. Its recognized antigen is unknown. It has no much larger one-base neighbor in the sample; base qualities were not kept. PBMCs were isolated by density centrifugation and stained for CD3, CD4 and CD8, and CD4+ and CD8+ T cells were sorted on a FACSAria. Unaffected controls provided scalp biopsies and blood samples. The library was produced with the immunoSEQ multiplex PCR assay. To provide template for TCR sequencing, every sample had RNA extracted and reverse transcribed into cDNA. First-strand cDNA was synthesized with SuperScript III using a 2:1 mix of oligo-dT and random hexamers. Amplification bias was assessed with a synthetic immune receptor repertoire, and residual bias was removed computationally. The original methods were these. After raw reads were preprocessed to remove errors, the CDR3 was defined following IMGT conventions as running from the conserved cysteine to phenylalanine. Clonality was computed as 1 minus the Shannon entropy, with the entropy normalized by log2 of the number of productive unique TCRs. Scalp TCRbeta sequences were cross-referenced with sorted blood CD4 and CD8 repertoires so that the CD4 or CD8 identity of scalp clones could be inferred. This immuneACCESS table, as held by TCRdb, lists in-frame sequences with V and J called but not all clones. Of the missing ones, under half trace to an unresolved V gene in checked studies; the others have no known cause. V and J calls and clone size follow that table, whereas D and trimming were derived from the DNA. This sample lists 200,000 to 250,000 clones; more than 55% were detected once. Together, the top ten hold 4% to 6% of the sample.

The sample was CD8+ T cells sorted from blood. This receptor was identified in a human donor in good health. The chain links TRBV2 with TRBJ2-4; the best D guess is TRBD2, with 6 bases matching. The CDR3 in this case is CASREGMDIQYF. The sequence in DNA is TGTGCCAGCAGGGAGGGTATGGACATTCAGTACTTC.